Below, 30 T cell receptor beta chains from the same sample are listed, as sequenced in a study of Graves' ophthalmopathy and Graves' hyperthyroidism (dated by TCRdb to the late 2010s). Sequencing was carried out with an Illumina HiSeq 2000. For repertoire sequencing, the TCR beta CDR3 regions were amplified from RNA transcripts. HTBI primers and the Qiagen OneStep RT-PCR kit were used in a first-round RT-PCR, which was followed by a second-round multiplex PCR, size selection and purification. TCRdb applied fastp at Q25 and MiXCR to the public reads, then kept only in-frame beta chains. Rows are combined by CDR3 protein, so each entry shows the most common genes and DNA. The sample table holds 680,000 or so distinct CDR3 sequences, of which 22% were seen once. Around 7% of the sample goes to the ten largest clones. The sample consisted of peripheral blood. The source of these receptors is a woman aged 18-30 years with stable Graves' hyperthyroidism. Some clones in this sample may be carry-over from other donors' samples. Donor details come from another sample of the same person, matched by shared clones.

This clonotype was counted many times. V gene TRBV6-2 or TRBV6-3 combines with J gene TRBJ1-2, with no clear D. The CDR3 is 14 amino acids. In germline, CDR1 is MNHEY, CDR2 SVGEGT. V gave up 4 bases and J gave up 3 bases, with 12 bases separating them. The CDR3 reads CASSSAGLDYGYTF. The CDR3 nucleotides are TGTGCCAGCAGTTCGGCGGGTCTAGACTATGGCTACACCTTC.

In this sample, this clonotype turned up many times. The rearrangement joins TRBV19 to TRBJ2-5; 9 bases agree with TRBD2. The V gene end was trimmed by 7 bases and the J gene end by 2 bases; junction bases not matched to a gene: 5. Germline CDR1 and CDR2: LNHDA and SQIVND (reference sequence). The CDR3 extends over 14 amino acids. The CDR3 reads CASTERGAQETQYF. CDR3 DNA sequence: TGTGCCAGTACGGAGCGGGGGGCTCAAGAGACCCAGTACTTC. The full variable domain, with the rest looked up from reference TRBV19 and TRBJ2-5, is DGGITQSPKYLFRKEGQNVTLSCEQNLNHDAMYWYRQDPGQGLRLIYYSQIVNDFQKGDIAEGYSVSREKKESFPLTVTSAQKNPTAFYLCASTERGAQETQYFGPGTRLLVL.

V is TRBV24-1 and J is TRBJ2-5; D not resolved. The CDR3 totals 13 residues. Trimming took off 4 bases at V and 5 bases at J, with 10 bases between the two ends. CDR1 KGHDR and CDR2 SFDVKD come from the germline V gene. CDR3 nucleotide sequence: TGTGCCACCAGTGACTCAGCTAGTGAGACCCAGTACTTC. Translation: CATSDSASETQYF.

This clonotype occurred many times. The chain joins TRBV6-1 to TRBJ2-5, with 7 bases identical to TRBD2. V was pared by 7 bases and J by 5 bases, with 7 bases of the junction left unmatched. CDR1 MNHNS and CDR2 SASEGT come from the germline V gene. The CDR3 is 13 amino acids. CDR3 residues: CASTVGGWETQYF. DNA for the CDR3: TGTGCCAGCACCGTGGGAGGGTGGGAGACCCAGTACTTC.

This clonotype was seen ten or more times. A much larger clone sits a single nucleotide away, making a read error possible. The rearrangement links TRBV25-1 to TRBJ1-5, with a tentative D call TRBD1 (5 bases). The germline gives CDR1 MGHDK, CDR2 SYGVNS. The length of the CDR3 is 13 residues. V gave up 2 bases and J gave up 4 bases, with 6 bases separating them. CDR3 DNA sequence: TGTGCCAGCAGTGAACAGGGAAATCAGCCCCAGCATTTT. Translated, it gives CASSEQGNQPQHF.

The CDR3 loop reads CASSPQGASQPQHF. The CDR3 DNA sequence: TGTGCCAGCAGTCCACAGGGGGCTAGTCAGCCCCAGCATTTT. This chain links TRBV27 with TRBJ1-5; the match to TRBD1 covers 9 bases. The germline gives CDR1 MNHEY, CDR2 SMNVEV (reference sequence). J gave up 6 bases and V 5 bases, and 5 bases lay outside the gene matches. This CDR3 comprises 14 residues.

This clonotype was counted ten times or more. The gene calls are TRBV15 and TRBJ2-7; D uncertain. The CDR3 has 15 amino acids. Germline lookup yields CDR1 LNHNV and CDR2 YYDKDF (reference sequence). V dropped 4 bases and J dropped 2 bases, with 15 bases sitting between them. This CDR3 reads CATSNPGPRPYEQYF. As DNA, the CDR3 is TGTGCCACCAGCAATCCGGGCCCACGGCCCTACGAGCAGTACTTC.

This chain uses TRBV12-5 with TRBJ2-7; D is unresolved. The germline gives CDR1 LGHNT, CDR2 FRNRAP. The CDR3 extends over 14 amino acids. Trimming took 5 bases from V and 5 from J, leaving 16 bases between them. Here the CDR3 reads CASGPRAPSDEQYF. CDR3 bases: TGTGCTAGTGGTCCACGGGCCCCGAGCGACGAGCAGTACTTC.

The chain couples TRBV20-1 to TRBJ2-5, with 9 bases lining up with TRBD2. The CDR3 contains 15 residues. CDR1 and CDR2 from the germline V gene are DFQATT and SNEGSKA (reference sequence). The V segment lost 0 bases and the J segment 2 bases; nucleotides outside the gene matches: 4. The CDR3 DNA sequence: TGCAGTGCTAGAGATGGACTAGCGCCTCAAGAGACCCAGTACTTC. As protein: CSARDGLAPQETQYF.

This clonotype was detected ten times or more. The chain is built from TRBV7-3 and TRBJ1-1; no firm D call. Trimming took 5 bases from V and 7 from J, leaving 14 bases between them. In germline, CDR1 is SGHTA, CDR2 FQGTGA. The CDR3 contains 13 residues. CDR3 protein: CASSLHAGLEAFF. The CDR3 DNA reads TGTGCCAGCAGCCTACATGCCGGACTTGAAGCTTTCTTT. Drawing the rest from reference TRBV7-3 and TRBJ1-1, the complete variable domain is GAGVSQTPSNKVTEKGKYVELRCDPISGHTALYWYRQSLGQGPEFLIYFQGTGAADDSGLPNDRFFAVRPEGSVSTLKIQRTERGDSAVYLCASSLHAGLEAFFGQGTRLTVV.

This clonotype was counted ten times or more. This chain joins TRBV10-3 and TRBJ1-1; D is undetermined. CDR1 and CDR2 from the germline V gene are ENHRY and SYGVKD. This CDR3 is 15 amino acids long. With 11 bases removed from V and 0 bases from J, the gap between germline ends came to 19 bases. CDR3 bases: TGTGCCGCGGTACCTCTCGGGGATCTGAACACTGAAGCTTTCTTT. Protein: CAAVPLGDLNTEAFF.

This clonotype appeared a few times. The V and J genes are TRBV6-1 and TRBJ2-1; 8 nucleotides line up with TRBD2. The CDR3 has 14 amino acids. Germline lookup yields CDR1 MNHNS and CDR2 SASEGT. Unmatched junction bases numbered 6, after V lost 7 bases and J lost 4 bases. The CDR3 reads CASTHSGAYNEQFF. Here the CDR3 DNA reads TGTGCCAGCACCCATAGCGGGGCGTACAATGAGCAGTTCTTC.

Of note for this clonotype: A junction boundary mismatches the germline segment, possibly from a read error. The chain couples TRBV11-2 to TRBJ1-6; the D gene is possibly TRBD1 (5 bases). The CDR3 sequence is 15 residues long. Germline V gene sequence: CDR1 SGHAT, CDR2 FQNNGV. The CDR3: CASSLEAGPFSPLHF. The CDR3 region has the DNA TGTGCCAGCAGCCTAGAGGCAGGGCCTTTCTCACCCCTCCACTTT.

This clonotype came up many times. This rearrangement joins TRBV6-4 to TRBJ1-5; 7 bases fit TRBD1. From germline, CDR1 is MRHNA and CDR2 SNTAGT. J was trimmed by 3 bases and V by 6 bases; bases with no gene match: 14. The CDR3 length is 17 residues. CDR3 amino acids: CASSHPGRQGHNQPQHF. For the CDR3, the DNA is TGTGCCAGCAGCCACCCGGGCCGACAGGGACACAATCAGCCCCAGCATTTT.

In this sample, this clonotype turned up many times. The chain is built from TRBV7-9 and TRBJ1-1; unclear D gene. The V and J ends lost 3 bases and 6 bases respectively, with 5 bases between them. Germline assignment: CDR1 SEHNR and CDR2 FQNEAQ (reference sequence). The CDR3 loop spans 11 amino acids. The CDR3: CASSFVAEAFF. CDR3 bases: TGTGCCAGCAGCTTCGTGGCTGAAGCTTTCTTT.

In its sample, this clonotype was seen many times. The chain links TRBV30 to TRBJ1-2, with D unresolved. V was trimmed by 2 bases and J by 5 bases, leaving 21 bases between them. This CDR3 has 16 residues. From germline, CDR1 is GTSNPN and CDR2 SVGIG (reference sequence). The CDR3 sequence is CAWSPSRFSGVYGYTF. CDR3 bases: TGTGCCTGGAGTCCATCCCGTTTTAGCGGGGTTTATGGCTACACCTTC.

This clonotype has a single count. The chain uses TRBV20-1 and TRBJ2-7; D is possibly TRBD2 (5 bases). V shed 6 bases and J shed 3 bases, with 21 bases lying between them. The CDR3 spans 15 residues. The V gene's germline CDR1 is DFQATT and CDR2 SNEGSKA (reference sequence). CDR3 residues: CSAAADSIGSYEQYF. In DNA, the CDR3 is TGCAGTGCAGCAGCGGATTCCATCGGCAGCTACGAGCAGTACTTC.

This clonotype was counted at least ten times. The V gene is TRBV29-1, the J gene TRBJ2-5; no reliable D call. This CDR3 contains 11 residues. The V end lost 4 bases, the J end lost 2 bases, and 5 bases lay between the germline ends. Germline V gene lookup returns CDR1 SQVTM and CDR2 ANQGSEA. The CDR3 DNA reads TGCAGCGTTGGAACGCAAGAGACCCAGTACTTC. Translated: CSVGTQETQYF.

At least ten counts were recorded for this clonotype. DNA of the CDR3: TGTGCCAGCACCGTCGGACATCGCGATCAGCCCCAGCATTTT. Amino acids: CASTVGHRDQPQHF. This sequence joins TRBV12-3 or TRBV12-4 and TRBJ1-5, with TRBD1 as a possible D gene (5 bases). The CDR3 spans 14 residues. V lost 7 bases and J 5 bases, leaving 15 bases between the germline ends.

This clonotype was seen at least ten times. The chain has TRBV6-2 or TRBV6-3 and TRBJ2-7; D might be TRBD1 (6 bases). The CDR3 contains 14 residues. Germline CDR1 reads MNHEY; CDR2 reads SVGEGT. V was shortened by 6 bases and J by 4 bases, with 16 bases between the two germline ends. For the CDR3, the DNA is TGTGCCAGCAGCTTCCATCAGGGGAATTACGAGCAGTACTTC. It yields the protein CASSFHQGNYEQYF.

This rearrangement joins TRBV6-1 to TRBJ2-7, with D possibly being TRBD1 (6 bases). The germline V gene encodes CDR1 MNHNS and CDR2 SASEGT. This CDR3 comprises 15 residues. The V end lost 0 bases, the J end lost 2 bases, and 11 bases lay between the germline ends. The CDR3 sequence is CASSEATTGTYEQYF. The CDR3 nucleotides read TGTGCCAGCAGTGAAGCCACGACAGGAACCTACGAGCAGTACTTC.

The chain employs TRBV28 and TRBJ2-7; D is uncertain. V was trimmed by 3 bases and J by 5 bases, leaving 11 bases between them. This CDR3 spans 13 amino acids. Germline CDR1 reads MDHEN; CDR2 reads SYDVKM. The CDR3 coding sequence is TGTGCCAGCAGTTTTCGGAGCCCTCACGAGCAGTACTTC. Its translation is CASSFRSPHEQYF.

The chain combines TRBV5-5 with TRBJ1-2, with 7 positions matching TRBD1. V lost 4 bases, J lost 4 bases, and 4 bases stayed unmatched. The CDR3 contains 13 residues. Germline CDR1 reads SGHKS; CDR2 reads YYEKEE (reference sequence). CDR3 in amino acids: CASSRDSAYGYTF. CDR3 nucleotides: TGTGCCAGCAGCCGGGACAGCGCCTATGGCTACACCTTC.

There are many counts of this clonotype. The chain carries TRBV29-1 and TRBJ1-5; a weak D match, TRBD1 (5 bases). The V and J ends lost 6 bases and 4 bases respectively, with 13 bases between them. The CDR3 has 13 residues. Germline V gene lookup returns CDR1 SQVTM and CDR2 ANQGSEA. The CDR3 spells CSVAHGANQPQHF. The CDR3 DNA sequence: TGCAGCGTCGCACACGGGGCAAATCAGCCCCAGCATTTT.

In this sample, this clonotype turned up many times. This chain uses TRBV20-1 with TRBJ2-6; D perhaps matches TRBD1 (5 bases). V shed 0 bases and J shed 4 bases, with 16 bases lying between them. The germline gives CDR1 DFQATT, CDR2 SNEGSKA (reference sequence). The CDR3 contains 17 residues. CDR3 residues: CSARDPTANAGANVLTF. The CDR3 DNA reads TGCAGTGCTAGAGATCCGACAGCAAACGCCGGGGCCAACGTCCTGACTTTC.

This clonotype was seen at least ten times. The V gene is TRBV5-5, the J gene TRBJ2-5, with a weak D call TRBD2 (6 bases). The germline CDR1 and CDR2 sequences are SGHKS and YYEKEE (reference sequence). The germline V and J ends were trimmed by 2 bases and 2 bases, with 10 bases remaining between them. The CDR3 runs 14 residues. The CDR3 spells CASSFAGRQETQYF. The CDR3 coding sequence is TGTGCCAGCAGCTTTGCGGGGCGGCAAGAGACCCAGTACTTC.

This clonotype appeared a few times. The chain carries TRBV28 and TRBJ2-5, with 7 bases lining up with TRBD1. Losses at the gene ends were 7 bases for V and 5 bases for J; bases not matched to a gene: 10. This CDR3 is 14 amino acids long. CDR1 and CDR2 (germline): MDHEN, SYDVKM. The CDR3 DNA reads TGTGCCAGCACCAGGACAGGCTTTACCGAGACCCAGTACTTC. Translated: CASTRTGFTETQYF. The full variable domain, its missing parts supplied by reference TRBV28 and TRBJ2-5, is DVKVTQSSRYLVKRTGEKVFLECVQDMDHENMFWYRQDPGLGLRLIYFSYDVKMKEKGDIPEGYSVSREKKERFSLILESASTNQTSMYLCASTRTGFTETQYFGPGTRLLVL.

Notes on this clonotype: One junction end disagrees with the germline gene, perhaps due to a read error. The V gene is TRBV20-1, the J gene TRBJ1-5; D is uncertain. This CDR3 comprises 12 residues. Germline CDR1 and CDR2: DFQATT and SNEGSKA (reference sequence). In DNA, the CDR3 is TGCAGCGCTAGAGTGGGATTTCAGCCCCAGCATTTT. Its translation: CSARVGFQPQHF.

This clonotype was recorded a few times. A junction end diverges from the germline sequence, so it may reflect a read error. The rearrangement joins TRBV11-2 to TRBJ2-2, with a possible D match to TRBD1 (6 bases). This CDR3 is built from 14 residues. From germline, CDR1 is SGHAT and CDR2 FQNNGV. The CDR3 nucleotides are TGTGCCATCAGCTTAGAGGGGGTCACCGGGGAGCTGTTTTTT. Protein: CAISLEGVTGELFF.

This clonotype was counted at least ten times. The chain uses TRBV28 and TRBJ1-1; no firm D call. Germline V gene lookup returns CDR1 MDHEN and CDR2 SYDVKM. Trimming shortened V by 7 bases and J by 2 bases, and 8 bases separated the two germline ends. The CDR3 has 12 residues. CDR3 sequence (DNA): TGTGCCAGCACCCGGAGTAACACTGAAGCTTTCTTT. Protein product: CASTRSNTEAFF.